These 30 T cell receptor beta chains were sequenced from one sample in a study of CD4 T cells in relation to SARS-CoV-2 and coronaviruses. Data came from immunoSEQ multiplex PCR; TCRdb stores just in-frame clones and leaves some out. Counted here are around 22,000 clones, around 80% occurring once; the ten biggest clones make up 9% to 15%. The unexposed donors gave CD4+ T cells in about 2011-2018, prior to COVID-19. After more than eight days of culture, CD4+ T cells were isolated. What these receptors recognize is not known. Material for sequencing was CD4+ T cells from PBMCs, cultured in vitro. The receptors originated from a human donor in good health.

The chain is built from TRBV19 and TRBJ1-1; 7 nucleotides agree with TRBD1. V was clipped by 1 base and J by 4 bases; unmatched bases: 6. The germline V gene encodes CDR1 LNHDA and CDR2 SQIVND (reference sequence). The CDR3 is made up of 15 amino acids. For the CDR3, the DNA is TGTGCCAGTAGTATAGGACCGGGACAGCTCACTGAAGCTTTCTTT. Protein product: CASSIGPGQLTEAFF. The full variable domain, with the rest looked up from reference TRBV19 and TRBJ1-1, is DGGITQSPKYLFRKEGQNVTLSCEQNLNHDAMYWYRQDPGQGLRLIYYSQIVNDFQKGDIAEGYSVSREKKESFPLTVTSAQKNPTAFYLCASSIGPGQLTEAFFGQGTRLTVV.

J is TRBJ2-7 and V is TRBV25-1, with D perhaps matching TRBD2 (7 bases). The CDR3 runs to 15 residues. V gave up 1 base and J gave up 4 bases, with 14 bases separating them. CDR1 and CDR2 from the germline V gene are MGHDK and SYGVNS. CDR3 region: CASSELRGAVYEQYF. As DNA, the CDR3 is TGTGCCAGCAGTGAATTACGGGGGGCCGTTTACGAGCAGTACTTC.

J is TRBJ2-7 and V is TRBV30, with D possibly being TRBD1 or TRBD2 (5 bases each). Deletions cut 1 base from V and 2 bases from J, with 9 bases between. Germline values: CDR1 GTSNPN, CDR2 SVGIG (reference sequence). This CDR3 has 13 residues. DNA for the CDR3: TGTGCCTGGAGTGGCAGGGAGCCCTACGAGCAGTACTTC. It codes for CAWSGREPYEQYF.

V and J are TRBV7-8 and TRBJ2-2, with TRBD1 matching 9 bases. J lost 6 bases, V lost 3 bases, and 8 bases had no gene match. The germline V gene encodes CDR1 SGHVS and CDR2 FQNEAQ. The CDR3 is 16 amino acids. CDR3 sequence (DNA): TGTGCCAGCAGCTTCCCCTGGACAGGGGTGGCCGGGGAGCTGTTTTTT. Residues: CASSFPWTGVAGELFF.

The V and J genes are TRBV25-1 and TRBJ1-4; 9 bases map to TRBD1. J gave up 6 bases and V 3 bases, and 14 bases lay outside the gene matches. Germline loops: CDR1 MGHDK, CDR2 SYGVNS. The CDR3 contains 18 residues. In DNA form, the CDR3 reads TGTGCCAGCAGTGATACGGGACAGGGACCGTCCGGGGATGAAAAACTGTTTTTT. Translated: CASSDTGQGPSGDEKLFF. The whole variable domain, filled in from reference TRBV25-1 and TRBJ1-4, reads EADIYQTPRYLVIGTGKKITLECSQTMGHDKMYWYQQDPGMELHLIHYSYGVNSTEKGDLSSESTVSRIRTEHFPLTLESARPSHTSQYLCASSDTGQGPSGDEKLFFGSGTQLSVL.

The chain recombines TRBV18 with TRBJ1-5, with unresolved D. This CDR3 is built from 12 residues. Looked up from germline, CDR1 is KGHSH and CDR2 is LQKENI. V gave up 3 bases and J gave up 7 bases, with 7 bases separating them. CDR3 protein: CASSPRGQPQHF. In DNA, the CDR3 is TGTGCCAGCTCACCTCGAGGACAGCCCCAGCATTTT.

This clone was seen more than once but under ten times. The DNA for the CDR3 is TGTGCCAGCAGCGATTCTGTAACCTACGAGCAGTACTTC. Its translation is CASSDSVTYEQYF. This rearrangement joins TRBV9 to TRBJ2-7; D call uncertain. The CDR3 is 13 residues long. The V gene's germline CDR1 is SGDLS and CDR2 YYNGEE. V was trimmed by 3 bases and J by 2 bases, leaving 9 bases between them. Full variable domain (outside the CDR3, taken from reference TRBV9 and TRBJ2-7): DSGVTQTPKHLITATGQRVTLRCSPRSGDLSVYWYQQSLDQGLQFLIQYYNGEERAKGNILERFSAQQFPDLHSELNLSSLELGDSALYFCASSDSVTYEQYFGPGTRLTVT.

CDR3 amino acids: CASSQNPTSGRLGNIQYF. As DNA, the CDR3 is TGTGCCAGCTCCCAAAATCCGACTAGCGGGAGATTAGGAAACATTCAGTACTTC. The rearrangement uses TRBV18 and TRBJ2-4; 12 positions match TRBD2. V shed 6 bases, J shed 6 bases, and the junction held 15 bases outside the gene matches. The germline gives CDR1 KGHSH, CDR2 LQKENI. CDR3 length equals 18 residues.

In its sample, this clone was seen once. The CDR3 loop reads CASSSGDRGRIETQYF. For the CDR3, the DNA is TGTGCCAGCAGCTCCGGGGACAGGGGGCGCATAGAGACCCAGTACTTC. V usage is TRBV7-9 and J usage is TRBJ2-5; the match to TRBD1 covers 12 bases. The length of the CDR3 is 16 residues. V gave up 4 bases and J gave up 4 bases; unmatched junction bases: 7. CDR1 is SEHNR and CDR2 is FQNEAQ in the germline V gene (reference sequence).

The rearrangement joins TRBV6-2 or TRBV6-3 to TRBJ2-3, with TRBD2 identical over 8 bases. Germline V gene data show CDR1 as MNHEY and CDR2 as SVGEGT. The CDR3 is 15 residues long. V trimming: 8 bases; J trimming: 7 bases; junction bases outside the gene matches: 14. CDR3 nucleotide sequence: TGTGCCAGCGGCCTACCGGGACTAGATTTATATACGCAGTATTTT. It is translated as CASGLPGLDLYTQYF.

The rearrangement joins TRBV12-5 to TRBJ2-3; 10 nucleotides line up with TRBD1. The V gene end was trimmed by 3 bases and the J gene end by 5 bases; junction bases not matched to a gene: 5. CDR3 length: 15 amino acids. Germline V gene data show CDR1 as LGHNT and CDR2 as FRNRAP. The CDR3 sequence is CASGFGTGAGDTQYF. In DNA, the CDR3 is TGTGCTAGTGGTTTTGGGACAGGGGCGGGAGATACGCAGTATTTT.

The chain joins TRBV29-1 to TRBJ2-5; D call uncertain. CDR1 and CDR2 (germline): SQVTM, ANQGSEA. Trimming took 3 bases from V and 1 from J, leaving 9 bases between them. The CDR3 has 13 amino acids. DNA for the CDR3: TGCAGCGTTGATGGGGAAAGCCAAGAGACCCAGTACTTC. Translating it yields CSVDGESQETQYF.

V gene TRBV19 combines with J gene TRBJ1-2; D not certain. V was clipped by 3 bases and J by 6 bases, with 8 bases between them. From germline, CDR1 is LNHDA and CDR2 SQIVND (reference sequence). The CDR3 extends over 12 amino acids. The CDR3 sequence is CASSIYANGYTF. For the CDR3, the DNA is TGTGCCAGTAGTATTTACGCTAATGGCTACACCTTC.

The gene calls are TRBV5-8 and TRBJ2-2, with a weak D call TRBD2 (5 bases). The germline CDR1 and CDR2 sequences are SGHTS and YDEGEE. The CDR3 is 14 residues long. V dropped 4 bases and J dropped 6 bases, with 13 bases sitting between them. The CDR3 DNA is TGTGCCAGCAGCGAAGCTAGGACTTCCGGGGAGCTGTTTTTT. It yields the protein CASSEARTSGELFF.

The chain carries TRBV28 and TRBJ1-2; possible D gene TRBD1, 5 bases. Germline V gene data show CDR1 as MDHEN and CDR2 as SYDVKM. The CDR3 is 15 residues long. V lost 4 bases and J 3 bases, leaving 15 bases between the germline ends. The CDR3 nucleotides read TGTGCCAGCAGTTCCAATTTGGGACGTCACTATGGCTACACCTTC. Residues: CASSSNLGRHYGYTF.

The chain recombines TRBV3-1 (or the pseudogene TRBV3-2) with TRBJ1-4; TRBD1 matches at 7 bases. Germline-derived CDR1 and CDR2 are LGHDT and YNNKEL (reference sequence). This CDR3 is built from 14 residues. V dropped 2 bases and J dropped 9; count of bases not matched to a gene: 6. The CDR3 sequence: CASSQLGQYKKLFF. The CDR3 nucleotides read TGTGCCAGCAGCCAACTGGGACAGTACAAAAAACTGTTTTTT.

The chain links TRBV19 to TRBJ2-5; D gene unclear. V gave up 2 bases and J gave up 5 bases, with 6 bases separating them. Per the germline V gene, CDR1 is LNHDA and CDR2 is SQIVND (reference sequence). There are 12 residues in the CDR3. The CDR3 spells CASSISPETQYF. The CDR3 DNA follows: TGTGCCAGTAGTATATCTCCGGAGACCCAGTACTTC.

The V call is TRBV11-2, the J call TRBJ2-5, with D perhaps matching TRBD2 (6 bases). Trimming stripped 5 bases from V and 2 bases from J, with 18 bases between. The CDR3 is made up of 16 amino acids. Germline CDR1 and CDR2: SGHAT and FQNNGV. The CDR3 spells CASSPQRVGKQETQYF. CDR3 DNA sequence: TGTGCCAGCAGCCCCCAGCGGGTCGGGAAGCAAGAGACCCAGTACTTC.

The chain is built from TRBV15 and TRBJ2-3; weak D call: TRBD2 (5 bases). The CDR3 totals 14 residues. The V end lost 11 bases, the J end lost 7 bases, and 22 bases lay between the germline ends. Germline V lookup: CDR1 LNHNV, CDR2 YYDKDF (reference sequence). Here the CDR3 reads CASEPAARGNTQYF. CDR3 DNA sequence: TGTGCCTCTGAGCCAGCGGCCCGAGGGAATACGCAGTATTTT.

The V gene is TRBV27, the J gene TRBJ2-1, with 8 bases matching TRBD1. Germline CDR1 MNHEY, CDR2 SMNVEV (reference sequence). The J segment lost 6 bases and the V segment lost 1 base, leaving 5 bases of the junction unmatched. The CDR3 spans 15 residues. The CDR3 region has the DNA TGTGCCAGCAGTTTATATGGGACAGGTCTCAATGAGCAGTTCTTC. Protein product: CASSLYGTGLNEQFF.

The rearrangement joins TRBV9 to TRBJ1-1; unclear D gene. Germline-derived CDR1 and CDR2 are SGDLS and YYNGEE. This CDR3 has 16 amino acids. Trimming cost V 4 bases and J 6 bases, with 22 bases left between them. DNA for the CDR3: TGTGCCAGCAGCCCTACACCTGGGCGTGGGGATTCTGAAGCTTTCTTT. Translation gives CASSPTPGRGDSEAFF.

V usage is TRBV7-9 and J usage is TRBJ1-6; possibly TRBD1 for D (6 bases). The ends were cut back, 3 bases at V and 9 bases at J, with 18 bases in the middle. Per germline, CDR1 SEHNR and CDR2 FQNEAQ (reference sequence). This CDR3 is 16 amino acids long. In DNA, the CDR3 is TGTGCCAGCAGCTTCGGGCAAGACAGGCTAAGTTCACCCCTCCACTTT. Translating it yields CASSFGQDRLSSPLHF.

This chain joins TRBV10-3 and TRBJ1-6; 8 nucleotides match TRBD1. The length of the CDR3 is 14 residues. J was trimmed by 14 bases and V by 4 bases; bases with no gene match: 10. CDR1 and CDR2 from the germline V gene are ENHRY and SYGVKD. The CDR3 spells CAISGTGRSQALHF. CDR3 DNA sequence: TGTGCCATCAGTGGGACAGGGAGAAGTCAGGCCCTCCACTTT.

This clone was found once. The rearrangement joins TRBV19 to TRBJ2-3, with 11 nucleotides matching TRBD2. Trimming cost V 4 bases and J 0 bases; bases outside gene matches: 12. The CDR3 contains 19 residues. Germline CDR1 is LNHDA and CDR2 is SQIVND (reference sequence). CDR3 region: CASSRSTSGTSGSTDTQYF. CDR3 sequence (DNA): TGTGCCAGTAGTAGGAGCACCTCCGGGACTAGCGGCAGCACAGATACGCAGTATTTT.

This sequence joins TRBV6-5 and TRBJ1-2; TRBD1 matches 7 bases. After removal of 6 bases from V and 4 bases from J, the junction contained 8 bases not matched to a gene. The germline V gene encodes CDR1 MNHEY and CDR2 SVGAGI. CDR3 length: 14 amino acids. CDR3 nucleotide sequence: TGTGCCAGCAGAAACAGGGGTACGGGCTATGGCTACACCTTC. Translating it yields CASRNRGTGYGYTF.

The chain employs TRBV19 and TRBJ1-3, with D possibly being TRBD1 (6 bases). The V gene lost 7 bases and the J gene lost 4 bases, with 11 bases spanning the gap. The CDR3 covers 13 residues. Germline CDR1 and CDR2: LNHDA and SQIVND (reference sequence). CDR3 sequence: CASTQGIGNTIYF. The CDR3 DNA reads TGTGCCAGTACCCAGGGGATAGGAAACACCATATATTTT.

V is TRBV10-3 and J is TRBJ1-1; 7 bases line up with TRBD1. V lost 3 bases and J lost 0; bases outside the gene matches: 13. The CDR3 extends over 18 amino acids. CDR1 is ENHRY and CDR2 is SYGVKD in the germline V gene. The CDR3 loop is CAISDDNSGQPMNTEAFF. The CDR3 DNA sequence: TGTGCCATCAGTGACGACAACTCGGGACAGCCTATGAACACTGAAGCTTTCTTT.

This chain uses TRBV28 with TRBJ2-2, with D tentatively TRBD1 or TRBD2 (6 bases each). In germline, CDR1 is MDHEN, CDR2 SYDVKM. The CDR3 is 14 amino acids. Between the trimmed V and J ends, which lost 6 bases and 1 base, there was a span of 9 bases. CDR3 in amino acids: CASRGGGNTGELFF. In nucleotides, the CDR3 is TGTGCCAGCAGGGGGGGCGGGAACACCGGGGAGCTGTTTTTT.

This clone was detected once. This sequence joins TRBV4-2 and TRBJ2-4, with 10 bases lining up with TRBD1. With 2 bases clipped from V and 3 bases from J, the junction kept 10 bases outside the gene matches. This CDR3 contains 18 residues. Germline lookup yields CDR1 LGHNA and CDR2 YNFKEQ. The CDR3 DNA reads TGTGCCAGCAGCCAAACTGAAGACAGGGGGCGAAACAAAAACATTCAGTACTTC. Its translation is CASSQTEDRGRNKNIQYF.

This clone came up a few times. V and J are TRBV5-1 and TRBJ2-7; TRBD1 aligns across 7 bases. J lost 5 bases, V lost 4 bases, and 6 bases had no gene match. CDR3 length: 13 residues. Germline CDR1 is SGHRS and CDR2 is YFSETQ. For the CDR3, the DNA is TGCGCCAGCAGCCTTGACAGGGTCCACGAGCAGTACTTC. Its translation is CASSLDRVHEQYF.